These 30 T cell receptor beta chains originate from one sample sequenced in a study of T-cell reconstitution after alpha-beta-depleted transplantation in children. Unique molecular identifiers were incorporated during preparation of the TCRbeta library. Each CDR3 protein is one row after TCRdb ran MiXCR on the PCR reads. Here the sample spans a few hundred thousand distinct CDR3 sequences, over 9% being singletons. The source was PBMCs from the stem cell graft donor, collected from the stem cell graft. Receptors were obtained from a human donor who donated a stem cell graft to a child with acute lymphoblastic leukemia.

The chain has TRBV15 and TRBJ2-1; 8 bases agree with TRBD1. Germline assignment: CDR1 LNHNV and CDR2 YYDKDF (reference sequence). Unmatched junction bases numbered 13, after V lost 5 bases and J lost 10 bases. The CDR3 is 15 amino acids. The CDR3 nucleotides are TGTGCCACCAGCTGGATTGACAGGGGAGGACGCGAGCAGTTCTTC. Its protein product is CATSWIDRGGREQFF. Complete variable domain (other parts from reference TRBV15 and TRBJ2-1): DAMVIQNPRYQVTQFGKPVTLSCSQTLNHNVMYWYQQKSSQAPKLLFHYYDKDFNNEADTPDNFQSRRPNTSFCFLDIRSPGLGDTAMYLCATSWIDRGGREQFFGPGTRLTVL.

The chain is built from TRBV7-8 and TRBJ2-5, with D hard to call. The V end was cut by 2 bases, the J end by 3 bases, with 13 bases between. Germline V gene lookup returns CDR1 SGHVS and CDR2 FQNEAQ. The CDR3 has 15 amino acids. The CDR3 loop is CASSLPGFGEETQYF. CDR3 coding DNA: TGTGCCAGCAGCTTACCTGGATTCGGAGAAGAGACCCAGTACTTC.

This clonotype has a handful of counts. This chain links TRBV7-2 with TRBJ2-7, with 11 bases fitting TRBD1. Germline V gives CDR1 SGHTA, CDR2 FQGNSA. The ends lost 5 bases at V and 4 bases at J; junction bases unmatched: 10. The CDR3 is made up of 16 amino acids. The CDR3 nucleotides are TGTGCCAGCAGCGCCTGGACAGGGGGCTGGGGTTACGAGCAGTACTTC. Protein sequence: CASSAWTGGWGYEQYF.

CDR3 in amino acids: CASSPMDTRTEAFF. In DNA form, the CDR3 reads TGCGCCAGCAGCCCCATGGACACGAGGACTGAAGCTTTCTTT. The rearrangement joins TRBV4-1 to TRBJ1-1, with D possibly being TRBD1 (5 bases). The germline V gene has CDR1 MGHRA and CDR2 YSYEKL. Deletions cut 4 bases from V and 5 bases from J, with 14 bases between. CDR3 length equals 14 residues.

This clonotype was seen at least ten times. The rearrangement joins TRBV7-2 to TRBJ2-7; 9 nucleotides agree with TRBD1. V was clipped by 7 bases and J by 2 bases; unmatched bases: 9. The CDR3 extends over 15 amino acids. Germline V lookup: CDR1 SGHTA, CDR2 FQGNSA. The CDR3 is CASNLGTGFPYEQYF. As DNA, the CDR3 is TGTGCCAGCAACCTGGGGACAGGGTTTCCCTACGAGCAGTACTTC.

The sample holds a few counts of this clonotype. This chain uses TRBV28 with TRBJ1-2; a weak D match, TRBD1 (6 bases). CDR3 length: 15 amino acids. Germline V gene data show CDR1 as MDHEN and CDR2 as SYDVKM. With 5 bases removed from V and 1 base from J, the gap between germline ends came to 14 bases. CDR3 residues: CASSIRRDINYGYTF. The CDR3 DNA follows: TGTGCCAGCAGTATCCGCCGGGACATTAACTATGGCTACACCTTC.

The table lists this clonotype with a count of one. This chain uses TRBV5-5 with TRBJ2-5; D remains unclear. The V gene lost 2 bases and the J gene lost 2 bases, with 16 bases spanning the gap. The CDR3 has 16 amino acids. Germline V gives CDR1 SGHKS, CDR2 YYEKEE (reference sequence). CDR3 nucleotides: TGTGCCAGCAGCTTTATTCTCTCGTCAAGACAAGAGACCCAGTACTTC. This sequence encodes CASSFILSSRQETQYF.

In this sample, this clonotype turned up a few times. The V and J genes are TRBV11-1 and TRBJ2-1, with TRBD2 matching over 13 bases. Per the germline V gene, CDR1 is SGHAT and CDR2 is FQDESV (reference sequence). Trimming at V came to 1 base and at J to 0 bases, leaving 9 bases not matched to a gene. This CDR3 has 20 residues. The DNA for the CDR3 is TGTGCCAGCAGCTTAGGAATGACTAGCGGGAGGACCAGCTCCTACAATGAGCAGTTCTTC. Its translation is CASSLGMTSGRTSSYNEQFF.

The chain has TRBV29-1 and TRBJ2-2; weak D call: TRBD2 (5 bases). Trimming cost V 0 bases and J 5 bases, with 13 bases left between them. From germline, CDR1 is SQVTM and CDR2 ANQGSEA. The CDR3 sequence is 15 residues long. The CDR3 is CSVEDHGVGTGELFF. Written as DNA, the CDR3 is TGCAGCGTTGAAGATCACGGGGTAGGGACCGGGGAGCTGTTTTTT.

The CDR3 protein is CASSFNVIANTGELFF. CDR3 sequence (DNA): TGTGCCAGCAGCTTCAATGTTATCGCGAACACCGGGGAGCTGTTTTTT. The chain carries TRBV7-9 and TRBJ2-2; D gene uncertain. This CDR3 spans 16 amino acids. With 3 bases removed from V and 0 bases from J, the gap between germline ends came to 11 bases. Germline V CDR1 and CDR2: SEHNR, FQNEAQ (reference sequence). Full variable domain (rest looked up from reference TRBV7-9 and TRBJ2-2): DTGVSQNPRHKITKRGQNVTFRCDPISEHNRLYWYRQTLGQGPEFLTYFQNEAQLEKSRLLSDRFSAERPKGSFSTLEIQRTEQGDSAMYLCASSFNVIANTGELFFGEGSRLTVL.

In its sample, this clonotype was seen a few times. This chain uses TRBV7-9 with TRBJ2-5; no clear D gene. Germline V gives CDR1 SEHNR, CDR2 FQNEAQ (reference sequence). The CDR3 spans 13 residues. V lost 2 bases, J lost 3 bases, and 7 bases lay in between. The CDR3 sequence is CASSLPEEETQYF. The CDR3 DNA reads as TGTGCCAGCAGCTTACCAGAGGAAGAGACCCAGTACTTC.

The genes are TRBV3-1 and TRBJ2-1; maybe TRBD2 (7 bases). V gave up 4 bases and J gave up 7 bases, with 14 bases separating them. The CDR3 is made up of 14 amino acids. CDR1 and CDR2 (germline): LGHDT, YNNKEL (reference sequence). CDR3 coding DNA: TGTGCCAGCAGCCGGACTAGGGGGGGGAATGAGCAGTTCTTC. Translation: CASSRTRGGNEQFF.

This clonotype has ten or more counts. DNA of the CDR3: TGCGCCAGCAGCCAAGAGAACACCGGGGAGCTGTTTTTT. It specifies CASSQENTGELFF. The J gene is TRBJ2-2, the V gene TRBV4-3; D remains ambiguous. The germline V gene has CDR1 LGHNA and CDR2 YSLEER. The CDR3 loop spans 13 amino acids. Trimming stripped 0 bases from V and 1 base from J, with 0 bases between.

This clonotype has only a few counts. The chain has TRBV20-1 and TRBJ2-1; 16 bases align to TRBD2. Unmatched junction bases numbered 14, after V lost 6 bases and J lost 0 bases. This CDR3 spans 20 amino acids. CDR1 is DFQATT and CDR2 is SNEGSKA in the germline V gene (reference sequence). CDR3 amino acids: CSAVGAGTSGRAHSYNEQFF. In DNA, the CDR3 is TGCAGTGCAGTAGGCGCCGGGACTAGCGGGAGGGCTCACTCCTACAATGAGCAGTTCTTC.

Ten or more counts support this clonotype. The chain uses TRBV28 and TRBJ2-1; 14 positions agree with TRBD2. V dropped 5 bases and J dropped 6; count of bases not matched to a gene: 6. The CDR3 consists of 16 residues. Germline-derived CDR1 and CDR2 are MDHEN and SYDVKM. DNA of the CDR3: TGTGCCAGCAGTACCGGACTAGCGGGAGGAGGCAATGAGCAGTTCTTC. It is translated as CASSTGLAGGGNEQFF.

The table lists this clonotype with a few counts. The V call is TRBV7-6, the J call TRBJ2-7; D possibly corresponds to TRBD2 (5 bases). The CDR3 totals 14 residues. V lost 5 bases and J lost 0, with 11 bases in between. The germline V gene encodes CDR1 SGHVS and CDR2 FNYEAQ. DNA for the CDR3: TGTGCCAGCAGCGCCGGACTGGTCTCCTACGAGCAGTACTTC. Amino acid sequence: CASSAGLVSYEQYF.

This clonotype showed up many times. The chain uses TRBV2 and TRBJ1-6; no clear D. V lost 7 bases and J 4 bases, leaving 17 bases between the germline ends. This CDR3 has 16 amino acids. Germline lookup yields CDR1 SNHLY and CDR2 FYNNEI. The CDR3 spells CASISDPDGYNSPLHF. CDR3 DNA sequence: TGTGCCAGCATCTCCGACCCCGACGGATATAATTCACCCCTCCACTTT.

A few counts support this clonotype. The rearrangement links TRBV2 to TRBJ2-1, with 8 bases identical to TRBD1. Trimming at V came to 6 bases and at J to 4 bases, leaving 5 bases not matched to a gene. The germline V gene encodes CDR1 SNHLY and CDR2 FYNNEI. This CDR3 has 14 amino acids. CDR3 sequence reads: CASRDGTGYNEQFF. In DNA form, the CDR3 reads TGTGCCAGCAGGGACGGGACAGGATACAATGAGCAGTTCTTC. Filled out from reference TRBV2 and TRBJ2-1, the complete variable domain reads EPEVTQTPSHQVTQMGQEVILRCVPISNHLYFYWYRQILGQKVEFLVSFYNNEISEKSEIFDDQFSVERPDGSNFTLKIRSTKLEDSAMYFCASRDGTGYNEQFFGPGTRLTVL.

V is TRBV9 and J is TRBJ2-5, with TRBD2 matching 7 bases. The CDR3 covers 16 residues. CDR1 and CDR2 (germline): SGDLS, YYNGEE. The trim removed 0 bases at V and 2 bases at J, leaving 7 bases unmatched. CDR3 residues: CASSVAASGLQETQYF. The CDR3 region has the DNA TGTGCCAGCAGCGTAGCGGCTAGCGGTCTACAAGAGACCCAGTACTTC. The full variable domain, completed using reference TRBV9 and TRBJ2-5, is DSGVTQTPKHLITATGQRVTLRCSPRSGDLSVYWYQQSLDQGLQFLIQYYNGEERAKGNILERFSAQQFPDLHSELNLSSLELGDSALYFCASSVAASGLQETQYFGPGTRLLVL.

This clonotype turned up a few times. The rearrangement links TRBV20-1 to TRBJ2-3; 9 bases map to TRBD2. V shed 3 bases and J 4 bases; nucleotides not matched to a gene: 8. CDR3 size: 15 residues. Germline V gives CDR1 DFQATT, CDR2 SNEGSKA (reference sequence). This CDR3 is CSASPGVAGADTQYF. The CDR3 DNA is TGCAGTGCTAGCCCGGGGGTAGCGGGAGCAGATACGCAGTATTTT.

In this sample, this clonotype turned up many times. It is likely a read error, because the conserved phenylalanine at the end of the CDR3 is missing. The DNA is omitted, as the CDR3 cannot be located on it reliably, and the CDR3 follows TCRdb's listing. The V call is TRBV4-2, the J call TRBJ2-3; the table's D call TRBD2 went unverified against the DNA. Per germline, CDR1 LGHNA and CDR2 YNFKEQ. With termini counted, the CDR3 has 15 amino acids. This chain's CDR3 is CASSHSTGTSGNTQY.

This chain links TRBV7-2 with TRBJ1-2; a possible D gene is TRBD1 (5 bases). CDR3 length: 14 residues. V lost 1 base and J lost 4, with 10 bases in between. Germline values: CDR1 SGHTA, CDR2 FQGNSA. The CDR3 bases are TGTGCCAGCAGCTTAGAGCCCAGGGCCTATGGCTACACCTTC. It codes for CASSLEPRAYGYTF.

The sample holds a few counts of this clonotype. V gene TRBV5-1 combines with J gene TRBJ2-7; D is uncertain. The V gene lost 1 base and the J gene lost 0 bases, with 17 bases spanning the gap. Germline V gene sequence: CDR1 SGHRS, CDR2 YFSETQ. The CDR3 consists of 17 residues. CDR3 protein: CASSLRSSAASSYEQYF. The CDR3 region has the DNA TGCGCCAGCAGCTTGAGATCCTCCGCGGCGTCCTCCTACGAGCAGTACTTC. Supplemented by reference TRBV5-1 and TRBJ2-7, the full variable domain reads KAGVTQTPRYLIKTRGQQVTLSCSPISGHRSVSWYQQTPGQGLQFLFEYFSETQRNKGNFPGRFSGRQFSNSRSEMNVSTLELGDSALYLCASSLRSSAASSYEQYFGPGTRLTVT.

In its sample, this clonotype was seen many times. The chain joins TRBV20-1 to TRBJ2-3; D unclear. The CDR3 consists of 11 residues. Trimming removed 6 bases at V and 4 bases at J, with 8 bases between. Germline CDR1 is DFQATT and CDR2 is SNEGSKA (reference sequence). CDR3 residues: CSADGADTQYF. The CDR3 DNA reads as TGCAGTGCAGACGGAGCAGATACGCAGTATTTT.

This clonotype has just a few counts. J is TRBJ2-2 and V is TRBV20-1, with TRBD2 matching 14 bases. The V segment lost 6 bases and the J segment 5 bases; nucleotides outside the gene matches: 5. Looked up from germline, CDR1 is DFQATT and CDR2 is SNEGSKA (reference sequence). This CDR3 is built from 15 residues. The CDR3 sequence: CSAGLAGVRTGELFF. The CDR3 bases are TGCAGTGCGGGACTAGCGGGAGTCCGGACCGGGGAGCTGTTTTTT.

This clonotype was picked up a small number of times. V and J are TRBV7-8 and TRBJ2-7; the D gene is possibly TRBD1 (6 bases). This CDR3 region has 15 residues. Germline V lookup: CDR1 SGHVS, CDR2 FQNEAQ. V lost 4 bases and J lost 2, with 15 bases in between. CDR3 in amino acids: CASSSRQVTAYEQYF. The CDR3 nucleotides are TGTGCCAGCAGCTCAAGACAGGTCACCGCCTACGAGCAGTACTTC.

The CDR3 region has the DNA TGTGCCAGCAGCTTGCTGGGGGGGAAGTCCTACGAGCAGTACTTC. Its protein is CASSLLGGKSYEQYF. The chain links TRBV7-8 to TRBJ2-7; 7 nucleotides align to TRBD2. The CDR3 consists of 15 residues. CDR1 is SGHVS, CDR2 FQNEAQ, per germline. With 3 bases clipped from V and 1 base from J, the junction kept 6 bases outside the gene matches.

This clonotype was detected a few times. The rearrangement links TRBV5-1 to TRBJ2-2; no definite D call. The V gene lost 0 bases and the J gene lost 6 bases, with 9 bases spanning the gap. CDR1 is SGHRS and CDR2 is YFSETQ in the germline V gene. This CDR3 is 14 amino acids long. The CDR3 DNA sequence: TGCGCCAGCAGCTTGGAGGGTAGAGCCGGGGAGCTGTTTTTT. Translating it yields CASSLEGRAGELFF.

The chain links TRBV24-1 to TRBJ2-5, with D uncertain. CDR3 length: 15 amino acids. V lost 0 bases to trimming and J lost 2 bases, with 9 bases between them. CDR1 and CDR2 (germline): KGHDR, SFDVKD. DNA for the CDR3: TGTGCCACCAGTGATTTGCGGTCCAGACAAGAGACCCAGTACTTC. Amino acid sequence: CATSDLRSRQETQYF.

The V call is TRBV5-1, the J call TRBJ2-1; 10 nucleotides match TRBD1. The germline V gene has CDR1 SGHRS and CDR2 YFSETQ. Trimming removed 4 bases from V and 0 bases from J; junction bases left unmatched: 4. The CDR3 consists of 16 residues. CDR3 in DNA: TGCGCCAGCAGCCTCGGACAGGGGGGCTCCTACAATGAGCAGTTCTTC. Translating gives CASSLGQGGSYNEQFF.